Listed below are T cell receptor beta chains from one sample, sequenced in a study of shared T cell receptors in the human thymus. TCRdb's table, derived via immunoSEQ multiplex PCR, lists solely in-frame clones and lacks some. The repertoire holds 500,000 to 750,000 clones, with roughly 90% as singletons. The same data also contributed to another study, on human thymus T cells.

The sample consisted of thymocytes. Receptors were obtained from a boy in the first two years of life with a congenital heart defect. Both conserved end residues are part of each CDR3. Each record gives: V gene, clone size, D gene, J gene, CDR3 protein, CDR3 DNA. D genes are given only for firm matches. Size tells how often a clone was seen (once, few, many) or the class of an expanded clone, and some rows leave it out.

>TRBV11-2|-|-|TRBJ2-7
CASSLIPPSGPAYEQYF
TGTGCCAGCAGCTTAATCCCCCCCTCAGGGCCCGCCTACGAGCAGTACTTC
>TRBV5-1|-|-|TRBJ2-4
CASSDQGGAAKNIQYF
TGCGCCAGCAGCGACCAAGGGGGAGCCGCCAAAAACATTCAGTACTTC
>TRBV19|-|-|TRBJ2-1
CASSDPWSEQFF
TGTGCCAGTAGTGACCCGTGGAGCGAGCAGTTCTTC
>TRBV5-6|-|TRBD1|TRBJ1-2
CASSLEGAGYGYTF
TGTGCCAGCAGCTTGGAGGGGGCAGGCTATGGCTACACCTTC
>TRBV29-1|-|-|TRBJ2-2
CSVEDPGGLPGGELFF
TGCAGCGTTGAAGATCCTGGTGGTTTGCCGGGGGGGGAGCTGTTTTTT
>TRBV27|once|-|TRBJ2-5
CASNGGQGVETQYF
TGTGCCAGCAACGGGGGCCAGGGGGTAGAGACCCAGTACTTC
>TRBV7-2|-|TRBD2|TRBJ2-7
CASSLALWAGVNNEQYF
TGTGCCAGCAGCTTAGCGCTCTGGGCGGGAGTCAATAACGAGCAGTACTTC
>TRBV7-3|-|TRBD2|TRBJ2-3
CASSDGLAGGTDTQYF
TGTGCCAGCAGCGACGGACTAGCGGGAGGAACAGATACGCAGTATTTT
>TRBV14|-|TRBD2|TRBJ2-1
CASPYAGDYNEQFF
TGTGCCAGCCCTTATGCGGGAGACTACAATGAGCAGTTCTTC
>TRBV27|-|TRBD2|TRBJ2-1
CASSLAGGGEQFF
TGTGCCAGCAGTCTAGCGGGAGGGGGTGAGCAGTTCTTC
>TRBV5-4|-|TRBD1|TRBJ1-5
CASSYPGTGFPSGNQPQHF
TGTGCCAGCAGCTATCCCGGGACAGGGTTTCCAAGTGGCAATCAGCCCCAGCATTTT
>TRBV29-1|-|TRBD1|TRBJ2-3
CSVEEGDRGQGDTQYF
TGCAGCGTTGAAGAGGGGGACAGGGGGCAAGGGGATACGCAGTATTTT
>TRBV18|-|TRBD2|TRBJ2-7
CASSPGLAGSYEQYF
TGTGCCAGCTCACCGGGACTAGCGGGGTCCTACGAGCAGTACTTC
>TRBV19|-|-|TRBJ1-3
CASSEETVTGNTIYF
TGTGCCAGTAGCGAAGAGACTGTAACGGGAAACACCATATATTTT
>TRBV19|-|-|TRBJ2-7
CASSIGRDEQYF
TGTGCCAGTAGTATTGGCAGGGACGAGCAGTACTTC
>TRBV11-2|few|TRBD2|TRBJ2-7
CASSRKLAGVTYEQYF
TGTGCCAGCAGCCGAAAACTAGCGGGAGTGACCTACGAGCAGTACTTC
>TRBV29-1|once|TRBD1|TRBJ2-7
CSVDLGQPSEGEQYF
TGCAGCGTTGACCTGGGACAGCCCAGTGAGGGGGAGCAGTACTTC
>TRBV7-8|-|TRBD2|TRBJ2-3
CASSRLGPSGPTDTQYF
TGTGCCAGCAGCCGCCTCGGTCCTAGCGGTCCCACAGATACGCAGTATTTT
>TRBV10-2|-|TRBD1|TRBJ2-7
CASSGTRGLAIYEQYF
TGCGCCAGCAGTGGGACCAGGGGGCTAGCTATCTACGAGCAGTACTTC
>TRBV5-6|-|TRBD2|TRBJ2-5
CASSFRTSGKETQYF
TGTGCCAGCAGCTTCAGGACTAGCGGGAAAGAGACCCAGTACTTC
>TRBV6-8|few|TRBD1|TRBJ2-7
CASSYLTGSSYEQYF
TGTGCCAGCAGCTACCTGACAGGGAGCTCCTACGAGCAGTACTTC
>TRBV10-1|-|TRBD2|TRBJ2-1
CASSGSGSHEQFF
TGCGCCAGCAGTGGTAGCGGGAGTCATGAGCAGTTCTTC
>TRBV11-2|-|-|TRBJ2-6
CASSLRGSGANVLTF
TGTGCCAGCAGCTTAAGGGGATCTGGGGCCAACGTCCTGACTTTC
>TRBV6-4|-|TRBD2|TRBJ2-5
CASRALRLAQETQYF
TGTGCCAGCAGGGCCCTCAGACTAGCCCAAGAGACCCAGTACTTC
>TRBV27|-|TRBD1|TRBJ1-4
CASSLHRGRVEKLFF
TGTGCCAGCAGTCTACACAGGGGGCGCGTTGAAAAACTGTTTTTT
>TRBV27|few|TRBD1|TRBJ1-1
CASGDRAGTEAFF
TGTGCCAGCGGAGACAGGGCTGGCACTGAAGCTTTCTTT
>TRBV25-1|-|-|TRBJ2-5
CASSAETGFEETQYF
TGTGCCAGCAGTGCTGAAACAGGTTTCGAAGAGACCCAGTACTTC
>TRBV6-5|-|TRBD2|TRBJ2-7
CASSSLTSEGGEQYF
TGTGCCAGCAGTTCATTAACTAGCGAAGGTGGCGAGCAGTACTTC
>TRBV19|-|-|TRBJ1-1
CASSMIITGLTNTEAFF
TGTGCCAGTAGTATGATAATAACAGGGTTGACGAACACTGAAGCTTTCTTT
>TRBV6-5|-|TRBD2|TRBJ2-7
CASRRASGIEQYF
TGTGCCAGCAGAAGGGCTAGCGGGATTGAGCAGTACTTC
>TRBV28|-|TRBD2|TRBJ2-7
CASSTAHGTSGRASYEQYF
TGTGCCAGCAGCACTGCCCACGGGACTAGCGGGAGGGCCTCCTACGAGCAGTACTTC
>TRBV18|-|-|TRBJ2-1
CASSVGGAGNEQFF
TGTGCCAGCTCAGTAGGGGGGGCCGGCAATGAGCAGTTCTTC
>TRBV7-2|-|-|TRBJ2-2
CASSLSPAGELFF
TGTGCCAGCAGCTTATCGCCAGCCGGGGAGCTGTTTTTT
>TRBV27|-|TRBD2|TRBJ2-1
CASSGPARLAGVFRYNEQFF
TGTGCCAGCAGTGGACCTGCAAGACTAGCGGGAGTCTTCCGCTACAATGAGCAGTTCTTC
>TRBV4-3|-|-|TRBJ1-1
CASSQAVQVNTEAFF
TGCGCCAGCAGCCAAGCGGTTCAGGTAAACACTGAAGCTTTCTTT
>TRBV19|-|TRBD2|TRBJ2-5
CASSIWAGGTQETQYF
TGTGCCAGTAGTATTTGGGCGGGAGGAACCCAAGAGACCCAGTACTTC
>TRBV28|few|-|TRBJ1-3
CASSPGEGDTIYF
TGTGCCAGCAGTCCCGGGGAGGGGGACACCATATATTTT
>TRBV2|-|TRBD1|TRBJ2-6
CASQKTGTGANVLTF
TGTGCCAGTCAAAAGACAGGGACAGGGGCCAACGTCCTGACTTTC
>TRBV4-1|few|-|TRBJ2-6
CASSQFSQGYSGANVLTF
TGCGCCAGCAGCCAGTTCAGCCAGGGTTACTCTGGGGCCAACGTCCTGACTTTC
>TRBV15|-|-|TRBJ2-1
CATSRPGVSSYNEQFF
TGTGCCACCAGCAGACCGGGGGTGAGCTCCTACAATGAGCAGTTCTTC
>TRBV4-3|-|-|TRBJ2-5
CASSQKWRDVRETQYF
TGCGCCAGCAGCCAGAAATGGAGGGACGTACGAGAGACCCAGTACTTC
>TRBV30|-|-|TRBJ2-7
CAWRDKRYEQYF
TGTGCCTGGAGGGACAAACGCTACGAGCAGTACTTC
>TRBV7-9|-|-|TRBJ2-3
CASSPNGDTQYF
TGTGCCAGCAGCCCCAACGGGGATACGCAGTATTTT
>TRBV4-2|-|TRBD2|TRBJ2-1
CASSQVHGRAMNEQFF
TGTGCCAGCAGCCAAGTTCACGGGAGGGCAATGAATGAGCAGTTCTTC
>TRBV7-9|-|TRBD1|TRBJ2-5
CASSARGRGETQYF
TGTGCCAGCAGCGCCAGGGGGCGAGGGGAGACCCAGTACTTC
>TRBV5-6|few|-|TRBJ2-7
CASSFSGGRSYEQYF
TGTGCCAGCAGCTTCTCAGGTGGTCGCTCCTACGAGCAGTACTTC
>TRBV7-6|-|-|TRBJ1-3
CASSSPSSGYSGNTIYF
TGTGCCAGCAGCTCTCCATCTTCAGGGTACTCTGGAAACACCATATATTTT
>TRBV15|few|TRBD1|TRBJ1-3
CATSRGGQGPGNTIYF
TGTGCCACCAGCAGAGGCGGACAGGGGCCTGGAAACACCATATATTTT
>TRBV28|-|TRBD2|TRBJ2-7
CASSLGLAGHGAYEQYF
TGTGCCAGCAGCTTAGGACTAGCGGGCCACGGGGCCTACGAGCAGTACTTC
>TRBV15|-|-|TRBJ1-5
CATTEAGFHRPYQPQHF
TGTGCCACCACAGAAGCGGGATTTCACAGACCCTATCAGCCCCAGCATTTT
>TRBV15|-|TRBD1|TRBJ2-6
CATSGILWDREAGANVLTF
TGTGCCACCAGCGGGATTCTGTGGGACAGGGAGGCTGGGGCCAACGTCCTGACTTTC
>TRBV29-1|-|TRBD1|TRBJ1-2
CSVRRQGLAPTGLNYGYTF
TGCAGCGTGCGAAGACAGGGCCTAGCACCCACGGGGCTTAACTATGGCTACACCTTC
>TRBV28|-|TRBD2|TRBJ2-7
CASSFGLAGAYEQYF
TGTGCCAGCAGTTTCGGACTAGCGGGAGCCTACGAGCAGTACTTC
>TRBV5-4|-|TRBD1|TRBJ2-7
CASSSGTGVYEQYF
TGTGCCAGCAGCTCTGGGACAGGGGTCTACGAGCAGTACTTC
>TRBV6-4|-|-|TRBJ1-5
CASSDWEHNQPQHF
TGTGCCAGCAGTGACTGGGAGCACAATCAGCCCCAGCATTTT
>TRBV2|-|-|TRBJ2-7
CASSGWGQGGSYEQYF
TGTGCCAGCAGTGGGTGGGGCCAGGGAGGTTCCTACGAGCAGTACTTC
>TRBV15|-|TRBD2|TRBJ2-4
CATSAPTSGKNIQYF
TGTGCCACCAGCGCCCCGACTAGCGGGAAAAACATTCAGTACTTC
>TRBV27|-|-|TRBJ1-1
CATQGNTEAFFGQGTRLEAFF
-
>TRBV7-2|once|-|TRBJ2-5
CASRPGGSPTKHVLETQYF
TGTGCCAGCAGGCCTGGGGGCTCACCCACGAAGCACGTCTTAGAGACCCAGTACTTC